Given below is one TCR beta chain in context. Its antigen is not known. This entry comes from a study of identifying expanded T cells in peripheral blood. General study findings and limits: Two-week clone count variance significantly increased as total template count grew. Differentially abundant clones: roughly 1.2 between replicates, approximately 16 at around 2 weeks, approximately 18 at four.

Method: immunoSEQ multiplex PCR; TCRdb's copy keeps in-frame clones and lacks some. This sample has around 100,000 clones, with over 80% found just once. V dropped 4 bases and J dropped 1 base, with 13 bases sitting between them. The CDR3 contains 15 residues. CDR1 and CDR2 from the germline V gene are MNHEY and SVGAGI. Healthy donors had no documented immune events, such as infections, while sampled. Sequencing input: blood. The V call is TRBV6-5, the J call TRBJ2-5; D gene ambiguous. The sequence was collected from a person aged 18 to 75 in good health. CDR3 sequence: CASSFPRKAQETQYF. The CDR3 DNA follows: TGTGCCAGCAGTTTCCCTAGAAAGGCCCAAGAGACCCAGTACTTC.